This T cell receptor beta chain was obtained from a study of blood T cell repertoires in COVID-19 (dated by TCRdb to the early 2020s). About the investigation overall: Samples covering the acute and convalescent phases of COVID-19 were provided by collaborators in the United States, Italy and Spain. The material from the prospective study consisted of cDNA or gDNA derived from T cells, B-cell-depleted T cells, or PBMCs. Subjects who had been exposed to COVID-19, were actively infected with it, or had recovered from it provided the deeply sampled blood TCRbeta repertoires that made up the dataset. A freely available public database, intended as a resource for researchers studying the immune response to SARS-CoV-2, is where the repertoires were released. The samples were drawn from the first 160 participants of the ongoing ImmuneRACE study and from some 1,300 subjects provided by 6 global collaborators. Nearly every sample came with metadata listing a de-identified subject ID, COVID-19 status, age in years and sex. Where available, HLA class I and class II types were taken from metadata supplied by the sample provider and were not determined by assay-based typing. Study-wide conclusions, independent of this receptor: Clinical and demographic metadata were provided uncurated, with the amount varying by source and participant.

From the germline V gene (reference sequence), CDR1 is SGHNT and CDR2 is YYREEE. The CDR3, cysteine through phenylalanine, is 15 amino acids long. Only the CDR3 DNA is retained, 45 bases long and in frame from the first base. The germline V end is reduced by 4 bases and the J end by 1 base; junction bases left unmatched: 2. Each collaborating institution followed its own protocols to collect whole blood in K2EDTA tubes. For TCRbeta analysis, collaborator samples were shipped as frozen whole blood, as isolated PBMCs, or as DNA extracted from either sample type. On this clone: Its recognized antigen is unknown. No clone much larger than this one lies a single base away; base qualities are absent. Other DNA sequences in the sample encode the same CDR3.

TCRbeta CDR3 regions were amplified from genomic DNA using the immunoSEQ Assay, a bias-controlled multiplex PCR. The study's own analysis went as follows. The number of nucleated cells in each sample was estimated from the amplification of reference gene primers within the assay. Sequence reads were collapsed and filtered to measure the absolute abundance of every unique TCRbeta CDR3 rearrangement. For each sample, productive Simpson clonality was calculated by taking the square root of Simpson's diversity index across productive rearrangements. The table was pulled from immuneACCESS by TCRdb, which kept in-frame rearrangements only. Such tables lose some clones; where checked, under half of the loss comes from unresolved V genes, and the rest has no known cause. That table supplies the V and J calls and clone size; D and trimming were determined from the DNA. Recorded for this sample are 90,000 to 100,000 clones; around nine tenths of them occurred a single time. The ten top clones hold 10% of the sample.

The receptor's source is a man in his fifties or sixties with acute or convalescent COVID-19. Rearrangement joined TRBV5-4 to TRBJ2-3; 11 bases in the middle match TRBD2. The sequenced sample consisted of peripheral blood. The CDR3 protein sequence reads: CASSLTSGGTDTQYF. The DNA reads TGTGCCAGCAGCCTGACTAGCGGGGGCACAGATACGCAGTATTTT.